These T cell receptor beta chains were read from a single sample in a study of identical twins. TCRdb re-derived calls from the 5' RACE reads in MiXCR, one entry per CDR3 protein. The table lists 500,000 or so distinct CDR3 sequences, around 14% of them singletons. Separately, the same data were catalogued under a study of yellow fever vaccine responses in identical twins.

Sequencing was carried out using CD4+ T cells sorted from blood. Source of these receptors: a woman between 18 and 30 years old in good health. Both conserved end residues are part of each CDR3. A D gene is named only where the DNA matches it firmly. Where a row states a size, it is once, few, many or the class of an expanded clone; other rows omit it.

J gene: TRBJ2-3; clone size: few; V gene: TRBV18; D gene: .; CDR3 DNA: TGTGCCAGCTCACCACCAGAGGATACGCAGTATTTT; CDR3 protein: CASSPPEDTQYF
J gene: TRBJ2-3; clone size: few; V gene: TRBV25-1; D gene: TRBD2; CDR3 DNA: TGTGCCAGCAGTGGTACCAGGGGGACTAGCGGGAGGTCAGATACGCAGTATTTT; CDR3 protein: CASSGTRGTSGRSDTQYF
J gene: TRBJ2-3; clone size: few; V gene: TRBV4-1; D gene: TRBD2; CDR3 DNA: TGCGCCAGCAGCCAAGATAGAGCGGGAGTTCCAGATACGCAGTATTTT; CDR3 protein: CASSQDRAGVPDTQYF
J gene: TRBJ2-2; clone size: .; V gene: TRBV7-6; D gene: .; CDR3 DNA: TGTGCCAGCAGTCTCCGGACAGAGCCCGGGGAGCTGTTTTTT; CDR3 protein: CASSLRTEPGELFF
J gene: TRBJ1-4; clone size: few; V gene: TRBV7-9; D gene: .; CDR3 DNA: TGTGCCAGCAGCCCCCCAGGTCGGGGGGATGAAAAACTGTTTTTT; CDR3 protein: CASSPPGRGDEKLFF
J gene: TRBJ2-7; clone size: .; V gene: TRBV20-1; D gene: TRBD2; CDR3 DNA: TGCAGTGCGAGATATGGACTAGAGACGCAGTACTTC; CDR3 protein: CSARYGLETQYF
J gene: TRBJ2-6; clone size: few; V gene: TRBV11-2; D gene: TRBD1; CDR3 DNA: TGTGCCAGCAGCTCCACCGGGACAGCGCTCTCTGGGGCCAACGTCCTGACTTTC; CDR3 protein: CASSSTGTALSGANVLTF
J gene: TRBJ2-7; clone size: few; V gene: TRBV10-3; D gene: TRBD2; CDR3 DNA: TGTGCCATCAGCAGCGGGAGCCACGAGCAGTACTTC; CDR3 protein: CAISSGSHEQYF
J gene: TRBJ2-3; clone size: few; V gene: TRBV29-1; D gene: TRBD2; CDR3 DNA: TGCAGCGCCGGGGGGGGGTTCGGCACAGATACGCAGTATTTT; CDR3 protein: CSAGGGFGTDTQYF
J gene: TRBJ2-2; clone size: .; V gene: TRBV5-6; D gene: .; CDR3 DNA: TGTGCCAGCAGCTTGATTTCCAGGGCGAACACCGGGGAGCTGTTTTTT; CDR3 protein: CASSLISRANTGELFF
J gene: TRBJ2-2; clone size: .; V gene: TRBV6-5; D gene: TRBD2; CDR3 DNA: TGTGCCAGCAGTTCCCTCGAATGGACTAGCTCCGGAGGGTTCGGGGAGCTGTTTTTT; CDR3 protein: CASSSLEWTSSGGFGELFF
J gene: TRBJ2-6; clone size: once; V gene: TRBV20-1; D gene: .; CDR3 DNA: TGCAGTGCTCATGGGGGGCGCGGGGCCAACGTCCTGACTTTC; CDR3 protein: CSAHGGRGANVLTF
J gene: TRBJ2-1; clone size: few; V gene: TRBV24-1; D gene: .; CDR3 DNA: TGTGCCACAATCACGGGGGAGGACTCCTACAATGAGCAGTTCTTC; CDR3 protein: CATITGEDSYNEQFF
J gene: TRBJ2-5; clone size: .; V gene: TRBV12-3/TRBV12-4; D gene: TRBD2; CDR3 DNA: TGTGCCAGCAGTCCCCAGCGGGGGCTCCGAGGAGAGACCCAGTACTTC; CDR3 protein: CASSPQRGLRGETQYF
J gene: TRBJ2-1; clone size: .; V gene: TRBV7-3; D gene: TRBD2; CDR3 DNA: TGTGCCAGCAGCTTATTTGGCGGGAGGGAGCGGGTTAACAATGAGCAGTTCTTC; CDR3 protein: CASSLFGGRERVNNEQFF
J gene: TRBJ2-5; clone size: .; V gene: TRBV6-1; D gene: TRBD1; CDR3 DNA: TGTGCCAGCAGTAAAGGGACAGGGGTTATGGAAGAGACCCAGTACTTC; CDR3 protein: CASSKGTGVMEETQYF
J gene: TRBJ1-2; clone size: .; V gene: TRBV19; D gene: TRBD1; CDR3 DNA: TGTGCCAGTAGTACCGAATTGACAGGGACGATTTATGGCTACACCTTC; CDR3 protein: CASSTELTGTIYGYTF
J gene: TRBJ2-1; clone size: many; V gene: TRBV9; D gene: TRBD2; CDR3 DNA: TGTGCCAGTACCCGAAGTGGACTAGCGATCTACAATGAGCAGTTCTTC; CDR3 protein: CASTRSGLAIYNEQFF
J gene: TRBJ2-2; clone size: .; V gene: TRBV6-2/TRBV6-3; D gene: .; CDR3 DNA: TGTGCCAGCAGTTCCCTCCTGCACACCGGGGAGCTGTTTTTT; CDR3 protein: CASSSLLHTGELFF
J gene: TRBJ2-3; clone size: few; V gene: TRBV7-6; D gene: .; CDR3 DNA: TGTGCCAGCAGCTCGGTTAGCCCAGATACGCAGTATTTT; CDR3 protein: CASSSVSPDTQYF
J gene: TRBJ1-6; clone size: few; V gene: TRBV29-1; D gene: .; CDR3 DNA: TGCAGCGCTTCCCGTAACAGCAATTCACCCCTCCACTTT; CDR3 protein: CSASRNSNSPLHF
J gene: TRBJ2-1; clone size: few; V gene: TRBV11-1; D gene: TRBD2; CDR3 DNA: TGTGCCAGCAGCGTCTGGACTAGCGGGAGTTATGAGCAGTTCTTC; CDR3 protein: CASSVWTSGSYEQFF
J gene: TRBJ2-1; clone size: .; V gene: TRBV20-1; D gene: TRBD1; CDR3 DNA: TGCAGTGCTATTCCAGGGGGCCCGTACAATGAGCAGTTCTTC; CDR3 protein: CSAIPGGPYNEQFF
J gene: TRBJ1-1; clone size: few; V gene: TRBV10-3; D gene: .; CDR3 DNA: TGTGCCATCAATAACGAGAAGAACACTGAAGCTTTCTTT; CDR3 protein: CAINNEKNTEAFF
J gene: TRBJ2-7; clone size: few; V gene: TRBV3-1; D gene: .; CDR3 DNA: TGTGCCAGCAGCCAGGTTCTAGCGAACTACGAGCAGTACTTC; CDR3 protein: CASSQVLANYEQYF
J gene: TRBJ2-1; clone size: few; V gene: TRBV7-3; D gene: .; CDR3 DNA: TGTGCCAGCAGCTTTGATTTAGGCGATCTTAATGAGCAGTTCTTC; CDR3 protein: CASSFDLGDLNEQFF